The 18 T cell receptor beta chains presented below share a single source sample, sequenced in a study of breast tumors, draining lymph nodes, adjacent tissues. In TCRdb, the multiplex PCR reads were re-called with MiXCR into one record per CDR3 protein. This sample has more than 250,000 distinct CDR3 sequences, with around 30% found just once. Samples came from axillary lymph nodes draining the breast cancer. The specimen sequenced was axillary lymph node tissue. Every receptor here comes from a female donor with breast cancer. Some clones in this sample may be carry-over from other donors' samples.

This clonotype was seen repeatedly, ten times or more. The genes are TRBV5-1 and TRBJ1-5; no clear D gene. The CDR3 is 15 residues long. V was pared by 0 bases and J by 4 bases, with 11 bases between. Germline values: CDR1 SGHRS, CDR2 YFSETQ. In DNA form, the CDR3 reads TGCGCCAGCAGCTTGGCAGCAGGTGAAAATCAGCCCCAGCATTTT. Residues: CASSLAAGENQPQHF.

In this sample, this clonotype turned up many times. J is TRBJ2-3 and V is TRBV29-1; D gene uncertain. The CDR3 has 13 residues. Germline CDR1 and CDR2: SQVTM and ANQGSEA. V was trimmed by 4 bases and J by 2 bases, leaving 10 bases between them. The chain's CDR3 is CSVGRPNTDTQYF. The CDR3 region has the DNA TGCAGCGTTGGAAGACCTAACACAGATACGCAGTATTTT.

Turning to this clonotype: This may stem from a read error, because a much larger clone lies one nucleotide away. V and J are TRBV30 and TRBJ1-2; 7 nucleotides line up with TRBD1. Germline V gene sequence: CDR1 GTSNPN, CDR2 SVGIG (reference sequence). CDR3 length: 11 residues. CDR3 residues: CAWQQGTGYAF. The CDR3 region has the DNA TGTGCCTGGCAACAGGGGACTGGCTACGCCTTC.

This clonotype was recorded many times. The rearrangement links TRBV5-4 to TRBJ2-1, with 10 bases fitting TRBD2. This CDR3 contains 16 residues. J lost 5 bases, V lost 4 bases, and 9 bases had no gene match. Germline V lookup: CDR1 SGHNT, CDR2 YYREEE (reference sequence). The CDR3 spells CASSPYTSGADNEQFF. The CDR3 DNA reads TGTGCCAGCAGCCCCTACACTAGCGGGGCTGACAATGAGCAGTTCTTC.

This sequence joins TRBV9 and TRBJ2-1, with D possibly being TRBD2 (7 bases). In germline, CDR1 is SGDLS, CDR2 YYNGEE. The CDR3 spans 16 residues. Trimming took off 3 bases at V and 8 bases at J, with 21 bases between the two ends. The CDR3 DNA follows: TGTGCCAGCAGCGGGAGAGGGGGGGGGCTCTTGTATGAGCAGTTCTTC. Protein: CASSGRGGGLLYEQFF.

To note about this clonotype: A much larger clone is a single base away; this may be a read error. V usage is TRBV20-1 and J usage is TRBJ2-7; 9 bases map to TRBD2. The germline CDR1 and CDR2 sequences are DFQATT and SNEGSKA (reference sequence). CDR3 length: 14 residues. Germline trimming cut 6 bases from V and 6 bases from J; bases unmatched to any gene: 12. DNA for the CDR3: TGCAGTGCCGACAATAGCGGGAGTCGGGCCGAGCAGTACTTC. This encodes CSADNSGSRAEQYF.

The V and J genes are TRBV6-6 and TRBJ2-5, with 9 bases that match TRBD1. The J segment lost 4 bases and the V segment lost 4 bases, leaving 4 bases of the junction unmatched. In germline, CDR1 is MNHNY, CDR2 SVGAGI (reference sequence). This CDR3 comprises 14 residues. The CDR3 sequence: CASSWDRAGETQYF. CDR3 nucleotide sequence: TGTGCCAGCAGTTGGGACAGGGCGGGAGAGACCCAGTACTTC.

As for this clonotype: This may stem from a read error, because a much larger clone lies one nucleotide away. The CDR3 nucleotides read TGTGCCAACAGTTTAGGGACAGGAGTTATCTCCTACGAGCAGTACTTC. Its protein is CANSLGTGVISYEQYF. The V call is TRBV6-6, the J call TRBJ2-7; 8 bases map to TRBD1. Germline V gives CDR1 MNHNY, CDR2 SVGAGI (reference sequence). The CDR3 loop spans 16 amino acids.

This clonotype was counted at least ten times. Here the CDR3 DNA reads TGTGCCAGCAGTGCGGTGCCTAGCGGAGCTTCAGGGGCCAACGTCCTGACTTTC. This translates into CASSAVPSGASGANVLTF. The chain uses TRBV5-8 and TRBJ2-6; TRBD2 agrees at 7 bases. CDR3 size: 18 residues. With 5 bases clipped from V and 4 bases from J, the junction kept 15 bases outside the gene matches. The V gene's germline CDR1 is SGHTS and CDR2 YDEGEE.

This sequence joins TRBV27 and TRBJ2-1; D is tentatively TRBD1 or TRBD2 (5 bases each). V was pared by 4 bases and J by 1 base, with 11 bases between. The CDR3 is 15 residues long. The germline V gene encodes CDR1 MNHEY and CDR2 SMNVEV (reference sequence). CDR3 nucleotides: TGTGCCAGCAGTTCGGGACGGACTTCCTACAATGAGCAGTTCTTC. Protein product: CASSSGRTSYNEQFF.

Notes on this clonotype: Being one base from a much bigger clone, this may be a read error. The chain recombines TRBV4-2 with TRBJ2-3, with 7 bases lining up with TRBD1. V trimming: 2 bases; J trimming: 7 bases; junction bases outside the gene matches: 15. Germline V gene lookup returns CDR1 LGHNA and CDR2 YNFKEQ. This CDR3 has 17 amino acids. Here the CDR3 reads CASSQQSTGLGRNTQYF. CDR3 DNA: TGTGCCAGCAGCCAACAGTCGACAGGGCTCGGGCGGAATACGCAGTATTTT.

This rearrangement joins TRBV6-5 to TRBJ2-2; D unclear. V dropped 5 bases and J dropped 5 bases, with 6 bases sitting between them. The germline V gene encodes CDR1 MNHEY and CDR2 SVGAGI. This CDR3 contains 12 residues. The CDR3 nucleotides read TGTGCCAGCAGTAAAGAAACCGGGGAGCTGTTTTTT. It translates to CASSKETGELFF.

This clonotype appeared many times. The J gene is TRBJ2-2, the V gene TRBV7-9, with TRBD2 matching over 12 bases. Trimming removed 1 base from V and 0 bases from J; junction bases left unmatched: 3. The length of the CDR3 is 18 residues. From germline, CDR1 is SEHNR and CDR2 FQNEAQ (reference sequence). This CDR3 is CASSLGLAGDPNTGELFF. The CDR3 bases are TGTGCCAGCAGCTTAGGACTAGCGGGAGACCCGAACACCGGGGAGCTGTTTTTT.

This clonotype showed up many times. CDR3 coding DNA: TGTGCCAGCAGCGTACGGCCGTACAATGAGCAGTTCTTC. Its translation is CASSVRPYNEQFF. The rearrangement joins TRBV9 to TRBJ2-1; D ambiguous. Germline V gene lookup returns CDR1 SGDLS and CDR2 YYNGEE. Trimming left V 1 base short and J 4 bases short, with 6 bases between. The CDR3 covers 13 residues.

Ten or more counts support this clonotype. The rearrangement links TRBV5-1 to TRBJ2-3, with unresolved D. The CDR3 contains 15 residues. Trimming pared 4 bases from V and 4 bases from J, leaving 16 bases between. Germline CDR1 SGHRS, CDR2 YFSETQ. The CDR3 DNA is TGCGCCAGCAGCCGCGGTAACGACGGTCCAGATACGCAGTATTTT. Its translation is CASSRGNDGPDTQYF.

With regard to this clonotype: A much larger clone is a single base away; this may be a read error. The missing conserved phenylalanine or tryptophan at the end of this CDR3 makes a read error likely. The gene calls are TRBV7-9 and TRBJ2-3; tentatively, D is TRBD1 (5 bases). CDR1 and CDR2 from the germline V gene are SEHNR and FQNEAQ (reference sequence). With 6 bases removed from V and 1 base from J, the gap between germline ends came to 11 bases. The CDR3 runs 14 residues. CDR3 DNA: TGTGCCAGCAGGAAGGGCAGGGGCACAGATACGCAGTATCTT. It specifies CASRKGRGTDTQYL.

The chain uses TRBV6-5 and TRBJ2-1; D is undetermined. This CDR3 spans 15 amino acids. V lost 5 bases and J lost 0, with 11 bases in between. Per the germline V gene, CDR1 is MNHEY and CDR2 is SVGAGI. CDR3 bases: TGTGCCAGCAGTGAGACACGTAGCTCCTACAATGAGCAGTTCTTC. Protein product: CASSETRSSYNEQFF.

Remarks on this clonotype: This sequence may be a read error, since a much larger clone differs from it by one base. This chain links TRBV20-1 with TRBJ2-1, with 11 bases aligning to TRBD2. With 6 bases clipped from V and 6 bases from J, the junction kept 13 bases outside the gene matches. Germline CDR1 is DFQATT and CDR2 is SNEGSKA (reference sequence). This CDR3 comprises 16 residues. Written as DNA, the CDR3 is TGCAGTGCGAAGGCTAGCGGGAGGCTCCCCTGCAATGAGCAGTTCTTC. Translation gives CSAKASGRLPCNEQFF.